This TCR beta chain is drawn from a study of T-cell memory formation after mild COVID-19. Whole-study context: Clusters of TCRs were largely donor specific.

V was clipped by 2 bases and J by 4 bases, with 11 bases between them. The CDR3 totals 14 residues. Germline lookup yields CDR1 SGDLS and CDR2 YYNGEE. Study results and caveats: Several responding clones turned up in pre-infection memory, indicating that cross-reactive memory may have taken part. Contracting clones from day 15 to 85 showed balanced CD4/CD8; later expanders favored CD4+.

TCRdb re-called the 5' RACE reads through MiXCR, storing one row per CDR3 protein. The data hold around 250,000 distinct CDR3 sequences, with over 9% observed a single time. As to this clonotype: Its target is not known.

This chain connects TRBV9 to TRBJ2-3; TRBD1 is a possible D gene (7 bases). The sequence was collected from a man aged 18 to 30 who had mild COVID-19 (a few samples of this study predate the infection). Cell type and time point are not known. Sample: PBMCs or a T cell subset sorted from them (not recorded which). In DNA form, the CDR3 reads TGTGCCAGCAGCGTGCAGGGGGGCCCAGATACGCAGTATTTT. Amino acid sequence: CASSVQGGPDTQYF. Complete variable domain (other parts from reference TRBV9 and TRBJ2-3): DSGVTQTPKHLITATGQRVTLRCSPRSGDLSVYWYQQSLDQGLQFLIQYYNGEERAKGNILERFSAQQFPDLHSELNLSSLELGDSALYFCASSVQGGPDTQYFGPGTRLTVL.